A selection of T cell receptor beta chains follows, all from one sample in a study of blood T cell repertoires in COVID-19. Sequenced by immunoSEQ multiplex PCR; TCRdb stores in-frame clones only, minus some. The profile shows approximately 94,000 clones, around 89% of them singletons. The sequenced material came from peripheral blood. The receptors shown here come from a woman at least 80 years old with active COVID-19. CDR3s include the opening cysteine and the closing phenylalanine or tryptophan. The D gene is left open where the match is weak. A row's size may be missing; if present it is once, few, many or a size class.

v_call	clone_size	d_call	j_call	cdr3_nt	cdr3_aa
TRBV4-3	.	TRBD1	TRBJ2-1	TGCGCCAGCAGACAAGACAGGGCTACATACAATGAGCAGTTCTTC	CASRQDRATYNEQFF
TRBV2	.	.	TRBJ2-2	TGTGCCAGCAAACAGAACACCGGGGAGCTGTTTTTT	CASKQNTGELFF
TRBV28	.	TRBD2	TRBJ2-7	TGTGCCAGCAGCCCTGGGACTATATTTTCCTACGAGCAGTACTTC	CASSPGTIFSYEQYF
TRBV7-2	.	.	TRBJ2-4	TGTGCCAGCAGCTTAGCCGGGAAAAACATTCAGTACTTC	CASSLAGKNIQYF
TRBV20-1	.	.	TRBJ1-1	TGCAGTGCTATCGGTTCTGAAGCTTTCTTT	CSAIGSEAFF
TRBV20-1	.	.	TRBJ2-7	TGCAGTGCAAGTCGCAGAGGGGAGCAGTACTTC	CSASRRGEQYF
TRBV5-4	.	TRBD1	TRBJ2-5	TGTGCCAGCAGCCTGGGACAGGCGACAGGCGAGACCCAGTACTTC	CASSLGQATGETQYF
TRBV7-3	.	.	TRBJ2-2	TGTGCCAGCAGCCCCCGGGTAGCGGAGAACACCGGGGAGCTGTTTTTT	CASSPRVAENTGELFF
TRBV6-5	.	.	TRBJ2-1	TGTGCCAGCAGACGGTACAATGAGCAGTTCTTC	CASRRYNEQFF
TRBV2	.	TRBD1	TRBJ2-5	TGTGCCAGCAGGCGGCAGGGGGTGACCCAGTACTTC	CASRRQGVTQYF
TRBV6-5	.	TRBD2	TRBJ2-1	TGTGCCAGTCAGAGAGCGGGAAGCTCCTACAATGAGCAGTTCTTC	CASQRAGSSYNEQFF
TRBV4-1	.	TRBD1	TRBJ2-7	TGCGCCAGCAGCCATCTTACCGGGACAGGGAGCTACGAGCAGTACTTC	CASSHLTGTGSYEQYF
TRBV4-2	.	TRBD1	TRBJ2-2	TGTGCCAGCAGCCAAGATTCGGGACAGGGGGGGGCCGGGGAGCTGTTTTTT	CASSQDSGQGGAGELFF
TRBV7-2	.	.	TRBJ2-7	TGTGCCAGCAGCTTAGAGGGGGGGTTCTACGAGCAGTACTTC	CASSLEGGFYEQYF
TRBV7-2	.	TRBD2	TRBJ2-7	TGTGCCAGCAGCTTATCTGCAGCGGGAGTGGCCTTCCCTTACGAGCAGTACTTC	CASSLSAAGVAFPYEQYF
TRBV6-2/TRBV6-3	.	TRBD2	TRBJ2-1	TGTGCCAGCAGTTACACACGTCCGGGACTAGCGACCTGGAATGAGCAGTTCTTC	CASSYTRPGLATWNEQFF
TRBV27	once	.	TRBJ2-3	TGTGCCAGCAGACCGGGGGTTAGCTCAGATACGCAGTATTTT	CASRPGVSSDTQYF
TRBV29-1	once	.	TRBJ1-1	TGCAGTTTCTACTCAGGAATTGAAGCTTTCTTT	CSFYSGIEAFF
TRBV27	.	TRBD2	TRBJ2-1	TGTGCCAGCAGTCCCCGGACTAGCGGGACCTACAATGAGCAGTTCTTC	CASSPRTSGTYNEQFF
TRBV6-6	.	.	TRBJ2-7	TGTGCCAGCAGTTACTCTGGGGCAGGAGGGTCCTACGAGCAGTACTTC	CASSYSGAGGSYEQYF
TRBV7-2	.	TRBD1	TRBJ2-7	TGTGCCAGCAGTCTAGCCGGGACAGGGGCCTACGAGCAGTACTTC	CASSLAGTGAYEQYF
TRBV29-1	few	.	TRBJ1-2	TGCAGCGTTTTTTCCAATAGGGGCGACGGCTACACCTTC	CSVFSNRGDGYTF
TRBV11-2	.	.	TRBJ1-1	TGTGCCAGCAGCTTAGTCGGCGGGGGAACTGAAGCTTTCTTT	CASSLVGGGTEAFF
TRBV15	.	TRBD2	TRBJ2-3	TGTGCCACCAGCAGAGAGGGAGGGCCGCTAGATACGCAGTATTTT	CATSREGGPLDTQYF
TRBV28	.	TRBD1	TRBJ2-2	TGTGCCAGTATTGGACAGGCCTGGGAGCTGTTTTTT	CASIGQAWELFF
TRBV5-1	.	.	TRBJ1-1	TGCGCCAGCCGCACTCTCTCCTACACTGAAGCTTTCTTT	CASRTLSYTEAFF
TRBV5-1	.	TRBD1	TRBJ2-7	TGCGCCAGCTGCCCCACGCCCGGACAGGGTTACGAGCAGTACTTC	CASCPTPGQGYEQYF
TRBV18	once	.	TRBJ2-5	TGTGCCAGCTCCCGCGGGACAGCCCAAGAGACCCAGTACTTC	CASSRGTAQETQYF
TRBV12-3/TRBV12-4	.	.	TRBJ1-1	TGTGCCAGCAGTTGGGGGGGGCCCACTGAAGCTTTCTTT	CASSWGGPTEAFF
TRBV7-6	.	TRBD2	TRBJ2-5	TGTGCCAGCAGCGATCCGGGGAGCGGGAGAAGTCGTACGCTCGGGGAGACCCAGTACTTC	CASSDPGSGRSRTLGETQYF
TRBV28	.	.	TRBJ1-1	TGTGCCAGCAGTTTTCCTGCAACCATACGAGGTGAAGCTTTCTTT	CASSFPATIRGEAFF
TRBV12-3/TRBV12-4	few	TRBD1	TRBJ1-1	TGTGCCAGCAGTCCTCGACAGGGGGAAGCTTTCTTT	CASSPRQGEAFF
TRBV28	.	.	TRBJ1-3	TGTGCCAGCAGGGAGGGTTCTGGAAACACCATATATTTT	CASREGSGNTIYF
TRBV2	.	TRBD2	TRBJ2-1	TGTGCCTCTCACTGGGCTAGCGGGAGTTTTCGGCAGTTCTTC	CASHWASGSFRQFF
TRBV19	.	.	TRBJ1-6	TGTGCCAGTAGGATTTCACGGGGAGGGAATTCACCCCTCCACTTT	CASRISRGGNSPLHF
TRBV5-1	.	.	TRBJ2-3	TGCGCCAGCAGCGTCGGGGGAGAAGGCACAGATACGCAGTATTTT	CASSVGGEGTDTQYF
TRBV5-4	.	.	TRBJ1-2	TGTGCCAGCAGCTTGGCAGCTAACTATGGCTACACCTTC	CASSLAANYGYTF
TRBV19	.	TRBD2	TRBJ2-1	TGTGCCAGTAGCCTACTAGCGGACAAGCAGTTCTTC	CASSLLADKQFF
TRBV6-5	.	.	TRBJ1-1	TGTGCCAGCAGTTCCCGGGGAACTGAAGCTTTCTTT	CASSSRGTEAFF
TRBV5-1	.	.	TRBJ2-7	TGCGCCAGCAGCTCTAGTAGCGGAGCCCACGAGCAGTACTTC	CASSSSSGAHEQYF
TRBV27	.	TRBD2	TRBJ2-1	TGTGCCAGCAGTTTATTAGCGGGAGCCCCTGAGCAGTTCTTC	CASSLLAGAPEQFF
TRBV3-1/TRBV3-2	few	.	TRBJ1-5	TGTGCCAGCAGCCACTCGGGAGGGAATCAGCCCCAGCATTTT	CASSHSGGNQPQHF
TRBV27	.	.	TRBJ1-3	TGTGCCAGCAGTTTACACGGTGCTACGAGCTCTGGAAACACCATATATTTT	CASSLHGATSSGNTIYF
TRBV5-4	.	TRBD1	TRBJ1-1	TGTGCCAGCACCACACGTGACAGGGGGAACACTGAAGCTTTCTTT	CASTTRDRGNTEAFF
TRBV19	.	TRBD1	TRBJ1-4	TGTGCCAGTAGTAACCGGGACAGGGGTTTCGGTAATGAAAAACTGTTTTTT	CASSNRDRGFGNEKLFF
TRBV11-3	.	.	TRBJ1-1	TGTGCCAGCAGCCCAGGATTATACACTGAAGCTTTCTTT	CASSPGLYTEAFF
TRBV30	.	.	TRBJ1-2	TGTGCCTGGAGTGATACGACAGGATCTAATGGCTACACCTTC	CAWSDTTGSNGYTF
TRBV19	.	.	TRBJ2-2	TGTGCCAGTAGTCTCCGGACACGTAGCGGGGAGCTGTTTTTT	CASSLRTRSGELFF
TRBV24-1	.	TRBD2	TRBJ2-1	TGTGCCACCAGTGATCTTCCGGGACTAGCGCCCAATGAGCAGTTCTTC	CATSDLPGLAPNEQFF
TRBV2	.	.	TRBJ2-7	TGTGCCAGCGAGCCCCTACAGGGAAGGTACGAGCAGTACTTC	CASEPLQGRYEQYF
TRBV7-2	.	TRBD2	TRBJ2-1	TGTGCCAGCAGCTTAGGTGTTAGCGGGAGGCGAGGTGAGCAGTTCTTC	CASSLGVSGRRGEQFF